The source of this T cell receptor (beta chain) is a study of T-cell memory formation after mild COVID-19. This clonotype was counted at least ten times. The antigen is undetermined. Study-wide findings and caveats: Among CD4+ contracting clones, most were CM and EM, and CD8+ ones EMRA. A subset of responding clones appeared in pre-infection memory, suggesting cross-reactive memory joined. A balance of CD4 and CD8 characterized clones contracting day 15 to 85, whereas later expanders leaned CD4+.

One entry per CDR3 protein, called by TCRdb with MiXCR from the 5' RACE reads. The profile covers hundreds of thousands of distinct CDR3 sequences, with about 15% appearing a single time and approximately 3.4% taken by the ten largest. Germline CDR1 and CDR2: MNHNY and SVGAGI (reference sequence). The trim removed 3 bases at V and 6 bases at J, leaving 6 bases unmatched. The CDR3 length is 15 residues. The receptor was derived from a young man who had mild COVID-19 (a few samples of this study predate the infection). Cell type and time point are not known. Sequencing was performed on PBMCs or a T cell subset sorted from them (not recorded which). The rearrangement links TRBV6-6 to TRBJ1-5; 9 bases line up with TRBD1. The CDR3 protein is CASSYGQGSFQPQHF. The CDR3 DNA reads TGTGCCAGCAGTTATGGACAGGGGAGCTTTCAGCCCCAGCATTTT.